The clone carrying this T cell receptor (beta chain) occurred many times. Its specificity is not known. This record comes from a study of T cells in Graves' hyperthyroidism and ophthalmopathy. Points from the study as a whole: Blood also carried most thyroid clonotypes expanded above 0.001.

Amplification targeted TCR beta CDR3 regions from RNA transcripts. The HTBI primer set was used in a first-round RT-PCR of the TCR CDR3. TCRdb recomputed calls from the multiplex PCR reads with MiXCR, one row per CDR3 protein. The table includes nearly 750,000 distinct CDR3 sequences, 35% detected once. Per the germline V gene, CDR1 is LNHDA and CDR2 is SQIVND (reference sequence). The CDR3 sequence is 13 residues long. Trimming left V 6 bases short and J 3 bases short, with 11 bases between. Uncontrolled infection, other autoimmune disease, pregnancy and lactation each barred patients from inclusion.

The source of this sequence is a woman aged 35 to 49 with Graves' hyperthyroidism. The chain is built from TRBV19 and TRBJ1-2; D gene uncertain. Sequencing was carried out using blood. The CDR3 nucleotides are TGTGCCAGTAGGAGGCAATTGGACTATGGCTACACCTTC. Translating it yields CASRRQLDYGYTF.